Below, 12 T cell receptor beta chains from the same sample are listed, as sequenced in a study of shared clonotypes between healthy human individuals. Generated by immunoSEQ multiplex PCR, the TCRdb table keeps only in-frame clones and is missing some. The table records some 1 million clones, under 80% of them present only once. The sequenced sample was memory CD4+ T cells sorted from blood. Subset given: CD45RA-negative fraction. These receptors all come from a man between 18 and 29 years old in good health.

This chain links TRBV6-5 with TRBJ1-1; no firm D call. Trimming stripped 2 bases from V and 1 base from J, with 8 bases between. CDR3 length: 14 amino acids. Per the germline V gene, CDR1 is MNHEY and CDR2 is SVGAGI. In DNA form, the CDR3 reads TGTGCCAGCAGTTACGGGCAAAAGAACACTGAAGCTTTCTTT. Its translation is CASSYGQKNTEAFF.

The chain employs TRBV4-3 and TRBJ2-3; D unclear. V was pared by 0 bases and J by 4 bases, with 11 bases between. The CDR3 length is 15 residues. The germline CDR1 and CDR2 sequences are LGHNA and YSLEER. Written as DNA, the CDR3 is TGCGCCAGCAGCCAAGAAGGACGGGCCGCAGATACGCAGTATTTT. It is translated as CASSQEGRAADTQYF.

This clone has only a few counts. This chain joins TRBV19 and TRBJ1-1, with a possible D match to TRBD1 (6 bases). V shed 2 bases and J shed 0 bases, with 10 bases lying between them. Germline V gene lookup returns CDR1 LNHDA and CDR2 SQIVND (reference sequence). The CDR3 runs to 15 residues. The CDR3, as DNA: TGTGCCAGTAGTATAACAAGACAGGTGAACACTGAAGCTTTCTTT. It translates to CASSITRQVNTEAFF.

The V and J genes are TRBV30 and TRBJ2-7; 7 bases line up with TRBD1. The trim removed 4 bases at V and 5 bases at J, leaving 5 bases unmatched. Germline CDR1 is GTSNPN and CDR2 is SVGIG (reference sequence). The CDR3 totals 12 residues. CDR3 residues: CAWTRGHHEQYF. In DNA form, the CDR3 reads TGTGCCTGGACAAGGGGGCACCACGAGCAGTACTTC.

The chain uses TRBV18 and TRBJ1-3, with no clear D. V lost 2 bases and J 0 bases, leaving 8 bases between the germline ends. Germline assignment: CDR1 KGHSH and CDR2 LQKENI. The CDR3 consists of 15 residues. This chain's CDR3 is CASSPGSFSGNTIYF. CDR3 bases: TGTGCCAGCTCACCAGGCAGCTTCTCTGGAAACACCATATATTTT.

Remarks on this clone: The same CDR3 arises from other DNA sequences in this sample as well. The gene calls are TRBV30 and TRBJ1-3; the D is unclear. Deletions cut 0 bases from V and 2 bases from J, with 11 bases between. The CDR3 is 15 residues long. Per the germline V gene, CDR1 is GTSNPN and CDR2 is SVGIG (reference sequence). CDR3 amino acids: CAWSVSGRAGNTIYF. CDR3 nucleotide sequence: TGTGCCTGGAGTGTATCGGGCCGAGCTGGAAACACCATATATTTT.

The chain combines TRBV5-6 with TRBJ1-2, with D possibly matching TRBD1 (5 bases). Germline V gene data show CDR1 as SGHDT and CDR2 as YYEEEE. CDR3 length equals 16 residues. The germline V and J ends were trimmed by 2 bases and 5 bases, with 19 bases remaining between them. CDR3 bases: TGTGCCAGCAGCTTATCGGGGCCCAACACGAGATATGGCTACACCTTC. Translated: CASSLSGPNTRYGYTF.

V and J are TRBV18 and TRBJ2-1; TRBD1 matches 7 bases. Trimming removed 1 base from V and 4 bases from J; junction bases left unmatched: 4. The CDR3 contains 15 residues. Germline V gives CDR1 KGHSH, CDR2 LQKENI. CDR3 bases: TGTGCCAGCTCACCACAACAGGGGTCGTACAATGAGCAGTTCTTC. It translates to CASSPQQGSYNEQFF.

The CDR3 bases are TGTGCCAGTAGCAAAACAGGGATCACTGAAGCTTTCTTT. Protein: CASSKTGITEAFF. This chain uses TRBV19 with TRBJ1-1, with D tentatively TRBD1 (6 bases). Germline lookup yields CDR1 LNHDA and CDR2 SQIVND (reference sequence). The CDR3 covers 13 residues. Trimming removed 6 bases from V and 4 bases from J, with 12 bases in between.

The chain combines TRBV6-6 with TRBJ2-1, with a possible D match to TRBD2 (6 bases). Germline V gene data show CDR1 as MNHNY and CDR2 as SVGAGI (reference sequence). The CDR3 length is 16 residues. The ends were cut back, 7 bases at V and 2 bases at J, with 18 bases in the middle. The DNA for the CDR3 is TGTGCCAGCAAATGGGAGGCGGGAATAACCTACAATGAGCAGTTCTTC. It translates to CASKWEAGITYNEQFF.

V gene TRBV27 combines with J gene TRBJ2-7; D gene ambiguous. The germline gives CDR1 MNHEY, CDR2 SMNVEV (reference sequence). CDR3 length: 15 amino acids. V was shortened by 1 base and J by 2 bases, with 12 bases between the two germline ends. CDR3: CASSLYGLSPYEQYF. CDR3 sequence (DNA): TGTGCCAGCAGTTTATATGGTTTGTCCCCCTACGAGCAGTACTTC.

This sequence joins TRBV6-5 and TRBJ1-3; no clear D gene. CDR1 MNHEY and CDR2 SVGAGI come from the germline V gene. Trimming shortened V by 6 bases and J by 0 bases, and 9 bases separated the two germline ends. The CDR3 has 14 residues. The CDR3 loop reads CASRYGSSGNTIYF. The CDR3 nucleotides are TGTGCCAGCAGGTACGGGAGCTCTGGAAACACCATATATTTT.